A single sample gave rise to the 25 T cell receptor beta chains below, sequenced in a study of T cells after somatic rescue of genetic block. The table came from immunoSEQ multiplex PCR; TCRdb's copy has only in-frame clones and leaves some out. The sample has about 72,000 clones, just over 90% seen once. Source material: peripheral blood mononuclear cells (PBMCs). These receptors were taken from a man aged 30 to 45.

This chain connects TRBV19 to TRBJ1-3, with unresolved D. V was shortened by 7 bases and J by 0 bases, with 10 bases between the two germline ends. The CDR3 loop spans 14 amino acids. The germline CDR1 and CDR2 sequences are LNHDA and SQIVND (reference sequence). In DNA, the CDR3 is TGTGCCAGTAATTCAGTGGCCTCTGGAAACACCATATATTTT. Its translation: CASNSVASGNTIYF.

The genes are TRBV27 and TRBJ2-2; TRBD2 matches 10 bases. This CDR3 is built from 17 residues. J lost 0 bases, V lost 6 bases, and 7 bases had no gene match. Looked up from germline, CDR1 is MNHEY and CDR2 is SMNVEV (reference sequence). CDR3 residues: CASSYFGLAANTGELFF. The CDR3 nucleotides read TGTGCCAGCAGCTACTTCGGACTAGCGGCGAACACCGGGGAGCTGTTTTTT.

This clone was recorded a few times. J is TRBJ2-5 and V is TRBV11-2; D may be TRBD1 (5 bases). CDR1 is SGHAT, CDR2 FQNNGV, per germline. Trimming took 5 bases from V and 5 from J, leaving 18 bases between them. The CDR3 contains 15 residues. DNA of the CDR3: TGTGCCAGCAGCCGAGACAGCAATTTAGGGGAGACCCAGTACTTC. This encodes CASSRDSNLGETQYF.

This rearrangement joins TRBV7-6 to TRBJ2-7; either TRBD1 or TRBD2 may supply D (5 bases each). The CDR3 runs 14 residues. Germline CDR1 is SGHVS and CDR2 is FNYEAQ. V lost 2 bases, J lost 6 bases, and 14 bases lay in between. The CDR3 coding sequence is TGTGCCAGCAGCTTATCGTCCAGGGCGGGCGAGCAGTACTTC. It yields the protein CASSLSSRAGEQYF.

V usage is TRBV6-5 and J usage is TRBJ1-2, with 7 bases aligning to TRBD1. V was clipped by 0 bases and J by 6 bases; unmatched bases: 10. This CDR3 is built from 16 residues. CDR1 and CDR2 from the germline V gene are MNHEY and SVGAGI. The CDR3 is CASSYSTAGGFHGYTF. The DNA of the CDR3 is TGTGCCAGCAGTTACTCGACGGCAGGGGGGTTTCATGGCTACACCTTC.

J is TRBJ2-1 and V is TRBV25-1; 8 bases fit TRBD1. The trim removed 3 bases at V and 13 bases at J, leaving 14 bases unmatched. The germline gives CDR1 MGHDK, CDR2 SYGVNS. This CDR3 has 15 residues. In DNA form, the CDR3 reads TGTGCCAGCAGTGACCAAACCGGAAACAGGGGGACTCAGTTCTTC. As protein: CASSDQTGNRGTQFF. Using reference TRBV25-1 and TRBJ2-1 for the parts outside the CDR3, the full variable domain is EADIYQTPRYLVIGTGKKITLECSQTMGHDKMYWYQQDPGMELHLIHYSYGVNSTEKGDLSSESTVSRIRTEHFPLTLESARPSHTSQYLCASSDQTGNRGTQFFGPGTRLTVL.

The chain uses TRBV5-6 and TRBJ1-2; TRBD1 is a possible D gene (5 bases). The CDR3 is made up of 13 amino acids. CDR1 and CDR2 from the germline V gene are SGHDT and YYEEEE. V was cut by 5 bases and J by 8 bases, with 16 bases left in between. The CDR3 nucleotides are TGTGCCAGCAGGACGGGGCTGGGGTGGGGCTACACCTTC. Its protein product is CASRTGLGWGYTF.

The genes are TRBV6-5 and TRBJ1-6, with a weak D call TRBD1 (5 bases). CDR1 and CDR2 (germline): MNHEY, SVGAGI. CDR3 length equals 15 residues. Trimming took off 8 bases at V and 8 bases at J, with 19 bases between the two ends. CDR3 DNA: TGTGCCAGCGCCCGGGACGGGGACCAAGATTCACCCCTCCACTTT. It translates to CASARDGDQDSPLHF.

The J gene is TRBJ2-3, the V gene TRBV18; 8 bases map to TRBD2. V was pared by 3 bases and J by 4 bases, with 9 bases of the junction left unmatched. CDR1 and CDR2 from the germline V gene are KGHSH and LQKENI. The CDR3 is 16 amino acids. CDR3 region: CASSPVVAGGPDTQYF. In DNA, the CDR3 is TGTGCCAGCTCACCGGTCGTTGCGGGGGGCCCAGATACGCAGTATTTT.

This clone was seen only a few times. This sequence joins TRBV7-9 and TRBJ1-5, with TRBD1 as a possible D gene (5 bases). The CDR3 loop spans 17 amino acids. Per the germline V gene, CDR1 is SEHNR and CDR2 is FQNEAQ (reference sequence). Trimming removed 1 base from V and 1 base from J, with 14 bases in between. Here the CDR3 DNA reads TGTGCCAGCAGCTTAGGGGCAGGGCATCGGAGCAATCAGCCCCAGCATTTT. This encodes CASSLGAGHRSNQPQHF.

The V call is TRBV11-1, the J call TRBJ2-3; 14 bases fit TRBD2. CDR1 and CDR2 (germline): SGHAT, FQDESV (reference sequence). J was trimmed by 2 bases and V by 5 bases; bases with no gene match: 6. This CDR3 region has 17 residues. CDR3 in amino acids: CASSPGTSGGHTDTQYF. The DNA for the CDR3 is TGTGCCAGCAGCCCCGGGACTAGCGGGGGCCACACAGATACGCAGTATTTT.

This clone was seen once. The genes are TRBV30 and TRBJ2-7; no firm D call. The V gene's germline CDR1 is GTSNPN and CDR2 SVGIG (reference sequence). The V end was cut by 2 bases, the J end by 0 bases, with 11 bases between. The CDR3 is 14 residues long. The CDR3: CAWSTGPSSYEQYF. Written as DNA, the CDR3 is TGTGCCTGGAGTACGGGCCCGAGCTCCTACGAGCAGTACTTC.

This chain joins TRBV9 and TRBJ1-2, with D maybe TRBD1 (6 bases). The V and J ends lost 4 bases and 8 bases respectively, with 15 bases between them. The CDR3 extends over 13 amino acids. Germline CDR1 SGDLS, CDR2 YYNGEE. CDR3 sequence (DNA): TGTGCCAGCAGCCTGACCGCGGGGGCCGGCTACACCTTC. As protein: CASSLTAGAGYTF. The variable domain in full, with the rest retrieved from reference TRBV9 and TRBJ1-2, is DSGVTQTPKHLITATGQRVTLRCSPRSGDLSVYWYQQSLDQGLQFLIQYYNGEERAKGNILERFSAQQFPDLHSELNLSSLELGDSALYFCASSLTAGAGYTFGSGTRLTVV.

The chain employs TRBV27 and TRBJ2-3, with D perhaps matching TRBD2 (6 bases). Looked up from germline, CDR1 is MNHEY and CDR2 is SMNVEV (reference sequence). Trimming took 5 bases from V and 2 from J, leaving 11 bases between them. This CDR3 region has 14 residues. The CDR3 region is CASSPRGYTDTQYF. CDR3 nucleotides: TGTGCCAGCAGTCCTCGGGGGTACACAGATACGCAGTATTTT.

V usage is TRBV7-6 and J usage is TRBJ2-7; tentative D call: TRBD1 (7 bases). V was clipped by 4 bases and J by 0 bases, with 16 bases between them. Germline V gene lookup returns CDR1 SGHVS and CDR2 FNYEAQ. This CDR3 has 16 amino acids. The CDR3 protein is CASSSGGQNSSYEQYF. The DNA of the CDR3 is TGTGCCAGCAGCTCCGGGGGACAGAATAGCTCCTACGAGCAGTACTTC.

This chain joins TRBV20-1 and TRBJ1-2; D ambiguous. Germline V lookup: CDR1 DFQATT, CDR2 SNEGSKA (reference sequence). V lost 2 bases and J lost 8, with 9 bases in between. The CDR3 covers 11 residues. The CDR3 sequence: CSARLREGYTF. DNA for the CDR3: TGCAGTGCTAGACTCCGGGAGGGCTACACCTTC.

V and J are TRBV18 and TRBJ1-1, with D tentatively TRBD1 (6 bases). The CDR3 has 16 residues. V was shortened by 1 base and J by 7 bases, with 19 bases between the two germline ends. Per the germline V gene, CDR1 is KGHSH and CDR2 is LQKENI. In DNA form, the CDR3 reads TGTGCCAGCTCACCACAGCCCCAGGGGAATGGGGTTGAAGCTTTCTTT. Translation: CASSPQPQGNGVEAFF.

The V and J genes are TRBV4-3 and TRBJ2-5; 8 bases are shared with TRBD2. Germline V gene sequence: CDR1 LGHNA, CDR2 YSLEER. This CDR3 is built from 15 residues. V lost 0 bases, J lost 5 bases, and 5 bases stayed unmatched. Here the CDR3 reads CASSQDTQRGETQYF. In DNA form, the CDR3 reads TGCGCCAGCAGCCAAGATACTCAGCGGGGGGAGACCCAGTACTTC.

V usage is TRBV27 and J usage is TRBJ2-1, with TRBD2 matching 11 bases. Germline loops: CDR1 MNHEY, CDR2 SMNVEV (reference sequence). J gave up 4 bases and V 6 bases, and 5 bases lay outside the gene matches. This CDR3 is 15 amino acids long. The CDR3 DNA reads as TGTGCCAGCAGCGAACTAGCGGGAGATTACAATGAGCAGTTCTTC. The encoded protein is CASSELAGDYNEQFF.

Details on this clone: An end of the junction differs from the germline gene, which may be a read error. The chain recombines TRBV7-9 with TRBJ2-7; 9 bases match TRBD2. From germline, CDR1 is SEHNR and CDR2 FQNEAQ (reference sequence). The CDR3 has 15 residues. CDR3 coding DNA: TGTGCCAGCAGCTCCTCCGGGACTAGCTCCCACGAGCAGTACTTC. Translated, it gives CASSSSGTSSHEQYF.

The chain employs TRBV5-1 and TRBJ1-4; 7 bases map to TRBD1. CDR1 SGHRS and CDR2 YFSETQ come from the germline V gene. Trimming took 2 bases from V and 2 from J; bases not matched to a gene: 3. This CDR3 is built from 15 residues. CDR3 bases: TGCGCCAGCAGCTTTCGACAGGGCACTAATGAAAAACTGTTTTTT. As protein: CASSFRQGTNEKLFF.

The genes are TRBV1 and TRBJ1-4; the table's D call TRBD1 went unverified against the DNA. TRBV1 is given as a pseudogene. CDR3 length: 14 amino acids. CDR3 coding DNA: TGCACCAGCAGCCAAGATCATCATTTGGAAAAACTGTTTTTT. This gives the protein CTSSQDHHLEKLFF.

The chain has TRBV27 and TRBJ2-5; a possible D gene is TRBD1 (5 bases). From germline, CDR1 is MNHEY and CDR2 SMNVEV (reference sequence). This CDR3 comprises 15 residues. Trimming left V 5 bases short and J 1 base short, with 14 bases between. The CDR3 loop is CASSRLQTAQETQYF. The CDR3 bases are TGTGCCAGCAGTCGGCTCCAGACAGCCCAAGAGACCCAGTACTTC.

J is TRBJ2-5 and V is TRBV4-1; no clear D gene. With 1 base removed from V and 1 base from J, the gap between germline ends came to 4 bases. Germline assignment: CDR1 MGHRA and CDR2 YSYEKL. CDR3 length: 13 residues. The CDR3 nucleotides are TGCGCCAGCAGCCAAGGGCCCCAAGAGACCCAGTACTTC. Its translation is CASSQGPQETQYF.

The CDR3 loop reads CAISEGGGTGEQYF. DNA for the CDR3: TGTGCCATCAGTGAGGGAGGGGGGACGGGCGAGCAGTACTTC. The chain links TRBV10-3 to TRBJ2-7; D may be TRBD1 or TRBD2 (6 bases each). CDR1 is ENHRY and CDR2 is SYGVKD in the germline V gene. V was shortened by 2 bases and J by 6 bases, with 14 bases between the two germline ends. This CDR3 spans 14 amino acids.